Each of the 29 T cell receptor beta chains below was sequenced from the same sample in a study of lung T cells in sarcoidosis with Löfgren's syndrome. In TCRdb, the reads were re-called with MiXCR into one record per CDR3 protein. The profile covers 60,000 to 70,000 distinct CDR3 sequences, with around 20% appearing a single time and about 2.5% taken by the ten largest. Source material: CD4+ T cells from PBMCs. These receptors were obtained from a human donor with sarcoidosis (Löfgren's syndrome or another form), or a control subject (not recorded which).

At least ten counts were recorded for this clonotype. The V gene is TRBV6-1, the J gene TRBJ1-2; possibly TRBD1 for D (6 bases). The CDR3 is 14 residues long. The V and J ends lost 6 bases and 6 bases respectively, with 17 bases between them. The germline V gene encodes CDR1 MNHNS and CDR2 SASEGT. The CDR3 DNA sequence: TGTGCCAGCAGCCCAGGGGCATTTAGCCATGGCTACACCTTC. Encoded protein: CASSPGAFSHGYTF.

This clonotype was counted only a few times. CDR3 bases: TGTGCCAGCAGCCCGACAGGGGTTCGAGAGACCCAGTACTTC. Protein sequence: CASSPTGVRETQYF. The rearrangement uses TRBV11-2 and TRBJ2-5; TRBD1 agrees at 8 bases. Germline V gives CDR1 SGHAT, CDR2 FQNNGV. The J segment lost 4 bases and the V segment lost 5 bases, leaving 6 bases of the junction unmatched. CDR3 length equals 14 residues.

This CDR3 is CAISSGAGTYERYV. Written as DNA, the CDR3 is TGTGCCATCAGCTCGGGAGCAGGCACCTACGAGCGGTACGTC. The chain has TRBV10-3 and TRBJ2-7, with D possibly being TRBD2 (6 bases). The CDR3 sequence is 14 residues long. The germline V gene has CDR1 ENHRY and CDR2 SYGVKD.

Turning to this clonotype: A much more abundant neighbour one base away suggests this may be a read error. The J gene is TRBJ2-5, the V gene TRBV20-1; TRBD1 agrees at 8 bases. This CDR3 spans 16 amino acids. Germline assignment: CDR1 DFQATT and CDR2 SNEGSKA (reference sequence). CDR3 in DNA: TGCAGTGCTAGTCCTGCCGGACAGGGAGGTGTAGAGACCCAGCACTTC. This sequence encodes CSASPAGQGGVETQHF.

This clonotype has just a few counts. This chain links TRBV6-1 with TRBJ2-3; TRBD2 matches 7 bases. CDR3 size: 14 residues. The germline V gene has CDR1 MNHNS and CDR2 SASEGT. The V gene end was trimmed by 6 bases and the J gene end by 2 bases; junction bases not matched to a gene: 5. The CDR3 DNA is TGTGCCAGCAGGACAGCGGGGCACACAGATACGCAGTATTTT. It specifies CASRTAGHTDTQYF.

Only a few counts were recorded for this clonotype. The V and J genes are TRBV14 and TRBJ2-3; no reliable D call. The CDR3 covers 14 residues. Deletions cut 3 bases from V and 5 bases from J, with 12 bases between. CDR1 and CDR2 from the germline V gene are SGHDN and FVKESK. CDR3 loop: CASSQGGKGDTQYF. The CDR3, as DNA: TGTGCCAGCAGCCAGGGCGGCAAGGGAGATACGCAGTATTTT. Drawing the rest from reference TRBV14 and TRBJ2-3, the complete variable domain is EAGVTQFPSHSVIEKGQTVTLRCDPISGHDNLYWYRRVMGKEIKFLLHFVKESKQDESGMPNNRFLAERTGGTYSTLKVQPAELEDSGVYFCASSQGGKGDTQYFGPGTRLTVL.

This clonotype was counted at least ten times. The genes are TRBV15 and TRBJ2-6, with 7 bases identical to TRBD2. V shed 0 bases, J shed 4 bases, and the junction held 12 bases outside the gene matches. The CDR3 extends over 19 amino acids. Germline CDR1 LNHNV, CDR2 YYDKDF (reference sequence). In DNA, the CDR3 is TGTGCCACCAGCAGAGATCGTCAGGGAGGGGTCTCCGGGGCCAACGTCCTGACTTTC. It codes for CATSRDRQGGVSGANVLTF.

This clonotype was detected ten times or more. This chain joins TRBV2 and TRBJ1-1, with D hard to call. The CDR3 totals 13 residues. Germline loops: CDR1 SNHLY, CDR2 FYNNEI. Deletions cut 3 bases from V and 0 bases from J, with 5 bases between. This CDR3 reads CASSDPLNTEAFF. As DNA, the CDR3 is TGTGCCAGCAGTGACCCGTTGAACACTGAAGCTTTCTTT.

The J gene is TRBJ1-2, the V gene TRBV12-3 or TRBV12-4; 8 positions match TRBD1. This CDR3 has 13 residues. Germline trimming cut 1 base from V and 11 bases from J; bases unmatched to any gene: 6. The CDR3 DNA is TGTGCCAGCAGTTTAGTCCAGGGGGCGTGGTACACCTTC. This translates into CASSLVQGAWYTF.

Of note for this clonotype: A much larger clonotype is one base distant, so this may be a read error. The rearrangement uses TRBV20-1 and TRBJ1-5; no clear D gene. This CDR3 region has 13 residues. Per germline, CDR1 DFQATT and CDR2 SNEGSKA (reference sequence). The CDR3 is CSAGEGSNQPQHF. CDR3 nucleotides: TGCAGTGCTGGAGAAGGCAGCAATCAGCCCCAGCATTTT.

This clonotype has a count of ten or more. V and J are TRBV20-1 and TRBJ2-1; D is ambiguous. This CDR3 contains 15 residues. The germline CDR1 and CDR2 sequences are DFQATT and SNEGSKA (reference sequence). V was cut by 2 bases and J by 1 base, with 12 bases left in between. This chain's CDR3 is CSARSVALSYNEQFF. The CDR3 DNA follows: TGCAGTGCTAGATCGGTTGCCCTTTCCTACAATGAGCAGTTCTTC.

This clonotype was counted at least ten times. The rearrangement uses TRBV5-4 and TRBJ1-1; no firm D call. The V gene's germline CDR1 is SGHNT and CDR2 YYREEE (reference sequence). This CDR3 comprises 15 residues. V lost 0 bases to trimming and J lost 7 bases, with 16 bases between them. Written as DNA, the CDR3 is TGTGCCAGCAGCTTGGCCCAGGTATGGTCAAGTGAAGCTTTCTTT. This encodes CASSLAQVWSSEAFF. Filled out from reference TRBV5-4 and TRBJ1-1, the complete variable domain reads ETGVTQSPTHLIKTRGQQVTLRCSSQSGHNTVSWYQQALGQGPQFIFQYYREEENGRGNFPPRFSGLQFPNYSSELNVNALELDDSALYLCASSLAQVWSSEAFFGQGTRLTVV.

At least ten counts were recorded for this clonotype. V usage is TRBV20-1 and J usage is TRBJ2-1; D perhaps matches TRBD2 (7 bases). V gave up 6 bases and J gave up 5 bases, with 23 bases separating them. Germline-derived CDR1 and CDR2 are DFQATT and SNEGSKA (reference sequence). The CDR3 loop spans 16 amino acids. The CDR3 DNA follows: TGCAGTGCGCAAAATCCTGGGGGGGGCGAGGACAATGAGCAGTTCTTC. Translation gives CSAQNPGGGEDNEQFF.

With respect to this clonotype: It may be a read error: a sequence one base away is much more abundant. The CDR3 ends on some other residue instead of the conserved phenylalanine or tryptophan, so this is likely a read error. The rearrangement links TRBV2 to TRBJ1-2; TRBD1 is a possible D gene (5 bases). The germline V and J ends were trimmed by 9 bases and 6 bases, with 14 bases remaining between them. Germline V gene lookup returns CDR1 SNHLY and CDR2 FYNNEI. The CDR3 spans 12 residues. CDR3 coding DNA: TGTGCCAGTCGTGGCCAGGGAGATGGCTACACCTCC. Amino acids: CASRGQGDGYTS.

This clonotype was observed many times. The chain employs TRBV28 and TRBJ1-2; D unclear. The germline CDR1 and CDR2 sequences are MDHEN and SYDVKM. V was clipped by 6 bases and J by 5 bases, with 7 bases between them. There are 11 residues in the CDR3. The CDR3 loop reads CASRTSYGYTF. The CDR3 region has the DNA TGTGCCAGCAGAACTTCTTATGGCTACACCTTC.

This clonotype was seen many times. The chain employs TRBV14 and TRBJ2-1; D is possibly TRBD2 (5 bases). Trimming cost V 4 bases and J 2 bases, with 12 bases left between them. This CDR3 contains 15 residues. Germline V gene lookup returns CDR1 SGHDN and CDR2 FVKESK. CDR3 nucleotides: TGTGCCAGCAGCCTGCTTGGACTTGCCTACAATGAGCAGTTCTTC. Translating gives CASSLLGLAYNEQFF.

This clonotype was observed many times. The chain carries TRBV5-1 and TRBJ2-3; D remains ambiguous. The germline V gene encodes CDR1 SGHRS and CDR2 YFSETQ. Trimming shortened V by 2 bases and J by 4 bases, and 8 bases separated the two germline ends. The length of the CDR3 is 13 residues. The CDR3 is CASSFPGADTQYF. The CDR3 DNA reads TGCGCCAGCAGCTTCCCTGGGGCAGATACGCAGTATTTT.

The table lists this clonotype with a few counts. The gene calls are TRBV29-1 and TRBJ1-5, with 11 bases matching TRBD1. The junction had 2 bases not matched to a gene; V was cut back by 4 bases and J by 6 bases. Germline CDR1 reads SQVTM; CDR2 reads ANQGSEA. The CDR3 runs to 13 residues. The CDR3: CSVVGQGGQPQHF. The DNA for the CDR3 is TGCAGCGTTGTGGGACAGGGGGGTCAGCCCCAGCATTTT.

The CDR3 DNA follows: TGTGCCAGCAGCTTGAGACTAGCGGGGCGCGACACCGGGGAGCTGTTTTTT. Its protein is CASSLRLAGRDTGELFF. The chain couples TRBV5-6 to TRBJ2-2; 11 bases align to TRBD2. This CDR3 region has 17 residues. Germline assignment: CDR1 SGHDT and CDR2 YYEEEE. V lost 1 base to trimming and J lost 3 bases; unmatched junction nucleotides: 5.

This clonotype was observed a few times. A much larger clone differs from this one at a single base, so this may be a read error. V gene TRBV20-1 combines with J gene TRBJ2-5; D perhaps matches TRBD2 (5 bases). Germline loops: CDR1 DFQATT, CDR2 SNEGSKA (reference sequence). V gave up 2 bases and J gave up 9 bases, with 7 bases separating them. The CDR3 runs to 10 residues. Here the CDR3 DNA reads TGCAGTGCTAGATTGGAGGCCCAGTACTTC. As protein: CSARLEAQYF.

Note on this clonotype: This may stem from a read error, because a much larger clone lies one nucleotide away. The rearrangement links TRBV7-2 to TRBJ2-1; 10 bases fit TRBD2. The CDR3 sequence is 17 residues long. From germline, CDR1 is SGHTA and CDR2 FQGNSA. The CDR3 coding sequence is TGTGCCAGCAGCTTAAGGGTACTAGCGGGATCCCACAATGAGCGGTTCTTC. The encoded protein is CASSLRVLAGSHNERFF.

On this clonotype itself: This may stem from a read error, because a much larger clone lies one nucleotide away. The chain is built from TRBV4-1 and TRBJ2-7; 8 bases agree with TRBD1. The CDR3 spans 15 residues. In germline, CDR1 is MGHRA, CDR2 YSYEKL. This CDR3 reads CASSQVLDREYGQYF. The CDR3 coding sequence is TGCGCCAGCAGCCAAGTCTTGGACAGGGAGTACGGGCAGTACTTC.

This clonotype was recorded a few times. Here the CDR3 reads CASSPDRAYGNTIYF. The CDR3 nucleotides are TGTGCCAGCAGTCCCGACAGAGCATACGGAAACACCATATATTTT. The chain recombines TRBV12-3 or TRBV12-4 with TRBJ1-3; a weak D match, TRBD1 (5 bases). Deletions cut 5 bases from V and 4 bases from J, with 15 bases between. This CDR3 spans 15 amino acids.

In this sample, this clonotype turned up a few times. V is TRBV29-1 and J is TRBJ2-3; D is perhaps TRBD1 or TRBD2 (6 bases each). The CDR3 has 15 amino acids. V lost 5 bases to trimming and J lost 1 base, with 16 bases between them. Germline CDR1 and CDR2: SQVTM and ANQGSEA. CDR3 nucleotides: TGCAGCGTTCTAGGGGGGTACCATCGCACAGATACGCAGTATTTT. Amino acids: CSVLGGYHRTDTQYF.

This clonotype was counted a few times. This chain uses TRBV7-2 with TRBJ2-5, with TRBD2 matching 12 bases. Germline CDR1 SGHTA, CDR2 FQGNSA. The CDR3 has 16 residues. V shed 4 bases, J shed 0 bases, and the junction held 3 bases outside the gene matches. Written as DNA, the CDR3 is TGTGCCAGCAGCTCGACTAGCGGGAGTTACCAAGAGACCCAGTACTTC. Its translation: CASSSTSGSYQETQYF.

The sample holds many counts of this clonotype. The gene calls are TRBV6-1 and TRBJ2-7; D gene unclear. Looked up from germline, CDR1 is MNHNS and CDR2 is SASEGT. Deletions cut 11 bases from V and 4 bases from J, with 12 bases between. There are 11 residues in the CDR3. The CDR3 sequence: CAAKDPYEQYF. CDR3 sequence (DNA): TGTGCCGCCAAGGATCCTTACGAGCAGTACTTC.

This clonotype was picked up many times. Mismatch with germline at one junction end may stem from a read error. The rearrangement uses TRBV5-1 and TRBJ2-1; TRBD2 matches 7 bases. The CDR3 runs to 15 residues. Per germline, CDR1 SGHRS and CDR2 YFSETQ. CDR3 DNA sequence: TGTGCCAGCAGCTTAGAGGGAGGGTCCTACAATGAGCAGTTCTTC. It yields the protein CASSLEGGSYNEQFF.

The rearrangement uses TRBV5-1 and TRBJ1-6; D gene ambiguous. The V gene lost 0 bases and the J gene lost 7 bases, with 8 bases spanning the gap. CDR3 size: 14 residues. Per the germline V gene, CDR1 is SGHRS and CDR2 is YFSETQ. This CDR3 reads CASSLGTTNSPLHF. The DNA for the CDR3 is TGCGCCAGCAGCTTGGGGACGACCAATTCACCCCTCCACTTT.

The table lists this clonotype with many counts. This chain joins TRBV28 and TRBJ1-3; the match to TRBD1 covers 7 bases. V lost 4 bases, J lost 0 bases, and 9 bases stayed unmatched. This CDR3 has 17 amino acids. The V gene's germline CDR1 is MDHEN and CDR2 SYDVKM. The CDR3 DNA reads TGTGCCAGCAGTTCATCTATAGGGGACAGCTCTGGAAACACCATATATTTT. Its protein product is CASSSSIGDSSGNTIYF.